These T cell receptor beta chains were read from a single sample in a study of T cells expressing NK-cell markers. With the 5' RACE reads reprocessed, TCRdb shows one record per CDR3 protein and no DNA. This sample contains roughly 450,000 distinct CDR3 sequences. The sample comprised blood T cells: a sorted CD56 or NKG2C T cell subset, CD4+ or CD8+ T cells, or bulk PBMC T cells (not recorded which). The receptors come from a woman aged 50 to 60 in good health. CDR3s include the opening cysteine and the closing phenylalanine or tryptophan.

j_gene	v_gene	CDR3aa
TRBJ1-1	TRBV14	CASSHYNTEAFF
TRBJ1-2	TRBV6-5	CASRDVGKNYGYTF
TRBJ1-1	TRBV12-3/TRBV12-4	CASSYDTNTEAFF
TRBJ2-2	TRBV5-1	CASGLDRGVTGELFF
TRBJ1-2	TRBV20-1	CSASPGTPAEGYTF
TRBJ1-1	TRBV12-5	CASGLVQGVNTEAFF
TRBJ2-3	TRBV7-9	CASSFRGTSGGTDTQYF
TRBJ2-3	TRBV7-2	CASAGTSGKTDTQYF
TRBJ2-5	TRBV2	CASREGSQTAQETQYF
TRBJ1-1	TRBV12-3/TRBV12-4	CASSRNMDSQAFF
TRBJ1-1	TRBV3-1	CASRGLGVGTEAFF
TRBJ2-2	TRBV5-1	CASRLAGVEKELFF
TRBJ2-1	TRBV5-1	CASSLGSSGRDNEQFF
TRBJ1-1	TRBV2	CASSALLTNTEAFF
TRBJ1-5	TRBV29-1	CSVRSGYQPQHF
TRBJ2-4	TRBV7-2	CASSLAGAGGALSRGNIQYF
TRBJ2-7	TRBV2	CASSDGIGEQYF
TRBJ2-1	TRBV12-3/TRBV12-4	CASTAGLAYNEQFF
TRBJ2-7	TRBV20-1	CSVPTSGYEQYF
TRBJ1-5	TRBV20-1	CSAREGYGGGSNQPQHF
TRBJ2-1	TRBV12-3/TRBV12-4	CASSFWTTPNEQFF
TRBJ1-1	TRBV12-3/TRBV12-4	CASNNRVGTEAFF
TRBJ2-1	TRBV7-3	CASSLTGQGPSSYNEQFF
TRBJ2-1	TRBV27	CASSLAAGAPYSYNEQFF
TRBJ2-7	TRBV20-1	CSARGGYGEQYF
TRBJ2-1	TRBV9	CASSVAAGAPHEQFF
TRBJ2-4	TRBV29-1	CSVGSGIAKNIQYF
TRBJ1-1	TRBV9	CASSQDGEAFF
TRBJ1-1	TRBV6-5	CASSYGLPRPNTEAFF